These 11 T cell receptor beta chains came from one sample sequenced in a study of T cell repertoires in cytomegalovirus infection. No antigen is known for these receptors. TCRdb re-called the reads through MiXCR, storing one row per CDR3 protein. The sample yields about a million distinct CDR3 sequences, around 29% seen once. The sample was cultured CD8+ T cells from PBMCs, taken from culture after CMV antigen stimulation. These receptors all come from a human donor in good health (CMV status not recorded). Some clones in this sample may be carry-over from other donors' samples.

This clonotype was detected only a few times. V is TRBV6-2 or TRBV6-3 and J is TRBJ2-1; the match to TRBD2 covers 8 bases. CDR1 and CDR2 (germline): MNHEY, SVGEGT. There are 15 residues in the CDR3. The V gene end was trimmed by 2 bases and the J gene end by 7 bases; junction bases not matched to a gene: 7. In DNA, the CDR3 is TGTGCCAGCAGTTACGAAACGGGGGGGCTAAATGAGCAGTTCTTC. It encodes CASSYETGGLNEQFF.

A few counts support this clonotype. The J gene is TRBJ1-1, the V gene TRBV27; TRBD1 matches 8 bases. The CDR3 sequence is 15 residues long. V lost 6 bases to trimming and J lost 2 bases; unmatched junction nucleotides: 8. Looked up from germline, CDR1 is MNHEY and CDR2 is SMNVEV (reference sequence). The CDR3 DNA is TGTGCCAGCAGCTTCTCCGGGACAGGTAACACTGAAGCTTTCTTT. It is translated as CASSFSGTGNTEAFF.

The rearrangement links TRBV6-5 to TRBJ2-7; 7 nucleotides agree with TRBD1. Germline values: CDR1 MNHEY, CDR2 SVGAGI. The junction had 5 bases not matched to a gene; V was cut back by 7 bases and J by 2 bases. This CDR3 has 13 amino acids. The CDR3 DNA sequence: TGTGCCAGCACCGGGACAGCAACCTACGAGCAGTACTTC. This encodes CASTGTATYEQYF.

The rearrangement joins TRBV6-5 to TRBJ2-2, with a weak D call TRBD2 (6 bases). Germline CDR1 MNHEY, CDR2 SVGAGI. This CDR3 comprises 16 residues. Trimming cost V 3 bases and J 2 bases, with 13 bases left between them. CDR3 sequence reads: CASSYMAGLNTGELFF. CDR3 coding DNA: TGTGCCAGCAGTTATATGGCAGGACTAAACACCGGGGAGCTGTTTTTT.

V and J are TRBV2 and TRBJ2-1; D is uncertain. In germline, CDR1 is SNHLY, CDR2 FYNNEI. This CDR3 has 14 residues. V was pared by 3 bases and J by 4 bases, with 10 bases between. The CDR3, as DNA: TGTGCCAGCAGTGATGGGTACAGATACAATGAGCAGTTCTTC. Translated: CASSDGYRYNEQFF. The full variable domain, its missing parts supplied by reference TRBV2 and TRBJ2-1, is EPEVTQTPSHQVTQMGQEVILRCVPISNHLYFYWYRQILGQKVEFLVSFYNNEISEKSEIFDDQFSVERPDGSNFTLKIRSTKLEDSAMYFCASSDGYRYNEQFFGPGTRLTVL.

This clonotype was seen a handful of times. The J gene is TRBJ2-1, the V gene TRBV27; D ambiguous. V lost 3 bases, J lost 9 bases, and 15 bases lay in between. The CDR3 is 14 residues long. In germline, CDR1 is MNHEY, CDR2 SMNVEV (reference sequence). CDR3 amino acids: CASSFSTLGGEQFF. In DNA form, the CDR3 reads TGTGCCAGCAGTTTCTCCACCCTTGGTGGTGAGCAGTTCTTC.

In its sample, this clonotype was seen a few times. The chain couples TRBV12-3 or TRBV12-4 to TRBJ1-1; no firm D call. With 3 bases removed from V and 5 bases from J, the gap between germline ends came to 19 bases. CDR3 length: 16 residues. The CDR3 reads CASSFLPPDLGTEAFF. The CDR3 nucleotides are TGTGCCAGCAGTTTTCTCCCGCCGGACCTGGGAACTGAAGCTTTCTTT.

This clonotype came up many times. V usage is TRBV12-3 or TRBV12-4 and J usage is TRBJ1-1; no reliable D call. This CDR3 contains 13 residues. Trimming removed 5 bases at V and 4 bases at J, with 11 bases between. CDR3 residues: CASSPPIITEAFF. Here the CDR3 DNA reads TGTGCCAGCAGTCCCCCCATAATCACTGAAGCTTTCTTT.

The chain carries TRBV6-1 and TRBJ2-3, with TRBD2 identical over 7 bases. From germline, CDR1 is MNHNS and CDR2 SASEGT. Trimming removed 1 base from V and 2 bases from J; junction bases left unmatched: 9. The CDR3 totals 17 residues. As DNA, the CDR3 is TGTGCCAGCAGTGAAGGGACTAGAGGTATTCCCACAGATACGCAGTATTTT. Its translation: CASSEGTRGIPTDTQYF.

This clonotype was seen a few times. This chain joins TRBV10-3 and TRBJ2-3; D not resolved. The CDR3 contains 14 residues. Germline CDR1 is ENHRY and CDR2 is SYGVKD. The V end lost 9 bases, the J end lost 2 bases, and 15 bases lay between the germline ends. Written as DNA, the CDR3 is TGTGCCATAAATGCCTGGGGTGTCACAGATACGCAGTATTTT. It specifies CAINAWGVTDTQYF.

This clonotype was found a few times. The V gene is TRBV7-2, the J gene TRBJ1-5; no reliable D call. CDR3 length: 15 amino acids. V gave up 1 base and J gave up 3 bases, with 10 bases separating them. Germline CDR1 and CDR2: SGHTA and FQGNSA. The CDR3 protein is CASSLGHFDNQPQHF. The CDR3 nucleotides read TGTGCCAGCAGCTTAGGGCATTTTGACAATCAGCCCCAGCATTTT.